These 14 T cell receptor beta chains came from one sample sequenced in a study of regulatory T cells in long-lasting Graves disease. This sample's time point: newly diagnosed GD, antithyroid drugs for less than 3 months. Extracted RNA from PBMCs served as the source of the TCR library. iRepertoire HTBI primers and Arm-PCR of CDR3 regions built TCR beta libraries. TCRdb redid the calling of the multiplex PCR reads with MiXCR, one entry per CDR3 protein. The top ten clones hold about a sixth of a sample with about 470,000 distinct CDR3 sequences, under 15% of them seen once. The sample was also reused in another study, on T cells in Graves' hyperthyroidism and ophthalmopathy.

Sequencing used peripheral blood mononuclear cells (PBMCs), obtained at new diagnosis, from a patient treated with antithyroid drugs. These receptor sequences come from a woman in her 30s with Graves disease.

The table lists this clonotype with many counts. The gene calls are TRBV7-9 and TRBJ1-2; D gene uncertain. CDR1 and CDR2 from the germline V gene are SEHNR and FQNEAQ (reference sequence). Trimming took 4 bases from V and 2 from J, leaving 2 bases between them. The CDR3 length is 11 residues. The CDR3 here is CASSYNYGYTF. The DNA for the CDR3 is TGTGCCAGCAGCTACAACTATGGCTACACCTTC. The entire variable domain, with the rest obtained from reference TRBV7-9 and TRBJ1-2, is as follows: DTGVSQNPRHKITKRGQNVTFRCDPISEHNRLYWYRQTLGQGPEFLTYFQNEAQLEKSRLLSDRFSAERPKGSFSTLEIQRTEQGDSAMYLCASSYNYGYTFGSGTRLTVV.

This clonotype came up many times. The chain joins TRBV28 to TRBJ2-1, with D perhaps TRBD1 (6 bases). Trimming removed 4 bases at V and 4 bases at J, with 17 bases between. Germline-derived CDR1 and CDR2 are MDHEN and SYDVKM. This CDR3 region has 16 residues. The CDR3 DNA is TGTGCCAGCAGTTCGGGTGGACAGTTGAATTACAATGAGCAGTTCTTC. Protein product: CASSSGGQLNYNEQFF.

This clonotype was seen at least ten times. The chain couples TRBV28 to TRBJ2-1; TRBD2 matches at 11 bases. This CDR3 has 15 amino acids. J gave up 6 bases and V 6 bases, and 7 bases lay outside the gene matches. CDR1 MDHEN and CDR2 SYDVKM come from the germline V gene. The CDR3 reads CASRAPGTSGNEQFF. The CDR3 DNA sequence: TGTGCCAGCAGGGCCCCCGGGACTAGCGGCAATGAGCAGTTCTTC.

This clonotype was counted at least ten times. V is TRBV2 and J is TRBJ1-4; no definite D call. Germline lookup yields CDR1 SNHLY and CDR2 FYNNEI. This CDR3 is 17 amino acids long. The V gene lost 8 bases and the J gene lost 4 bases, with 23 bases spanning the gap. The CDR3 here is CASFPTELGFYNEKLFF. The CDR3 nucleotides are TGTGCCAGCTTTCCCACCGAACTGGGGTTTTATAATGAAAAACTGTTTTTT.

This clonotype was seen more than once but under ten times. This chain joins TRBV7-9 and TRBJ2-1; perhaps D is TRBD1 or TRBD2 (5 bases each). Trimming shortened V by 5 bases and J by 5 bases, and 10 bases separated the two germline ends. This CDR3 has 13 amino acids. CDR1 and CDR2 (germline): SEHNR, FQNEAQ (reference sequence). The CDR3 here is CASSEGPDNEQFF. The CDR3 DNA sequence: TGTGCCAGCAGCGAGGGACCCGACAATGAGCAGTTCTTC.

This clonotype came up many times. The rearrangement links TRBV12-3 or TRBV12-4 to TRBJ1-2; D remains unclear. The V gene lost 5 bases and the J gene lost 13 bases, with 20 bases spanning the gap. The CDR3 contains 13 residues. The chain's CDR3 is CASSETGRAGSTF. In nucleotides, the CDR3 is TGTGCCAGCAGTGAGACCGGCCGGGCCGGTAGCACCTTC.

This clonotype has a count of ten or more. V and J are TRBV11-2 and TRBJ2-5; D remains ambiguous. The CDR3 is 13 amino acids. Germline CDR1 is SGHAT and CDR2 is FQNNGV. The germline V and J ends were trimmed by 3 bases and 2 bases, with 7 bases remaining between them. Written as DNA, the CDR3 is TGTGCCAGCAGCTTCGGTTCACAAGAGACCCAGTACTTC. It translates to CASSFGSQETQYF.

This clonotype was observed a few times. A junction end diverges from the germline sequence, so it may reflect a read error. The rearrangement links TRBV6-2 or TRBV6-3 to TRBJ2-3; 7 bases map to TRBD2. The better agreement between TRBJ2-7 and the DNA end casts doubt on the J call. The germline CDR1 and CDR2 sequences are MNHEY and SVGEGT. The CDR3 has 18 residues. Here the CDR3 reads CAGSSRQSLWLAVYEQYF. The CDR3, as DNA: TGTGCCGGCAGTTCAAGACAATCACTTTGGCTAGCGGTCTACGAGCAGTACTTC.

The chain combines TRBV14 with TRBJ2-3; TRBD2 matches 8 bases. From germline, CDR1 is SGHDN and CDR2 FVKESK. The CDR3 extends over 16 amino acids. V lost 1 base and J lost 2; bases outside the gene matches: 5. This chain's CDR3 is CASSQVRGRHTDTQYF. CDR3 DNA: TGTGCCAGCAGCCAAGTTCGCGGGAGGCACACAGATACGCAGTATTTT. The complete variable domain, with remaining parts taken from reference TRBV14 and TRBJ2-3, reads EAGVTQFPSHSVIEKGQTVTLRCDPISGHDNLYWYRRVMGKEIKFLLHFVKESKQDESGMPNNRFLAERTGGTYSTLKVQPAELEDSGVYFCASSQVRGRHTDTQYFGPGTRLTVL.

This clonotype has more than one count but fewer than ten. The rearrangement joins TRBV2 to TRBJ1-3; D not certain. The CDR3 covers 14 residues. V lost 6 bases and J lost 4, with 13 bases in between. CDR1 and CDR2 from the germline V gene are SNHLY and FYNNEI. CDR3 protein: CASRGGLGGNTIYF. CDR3 nucleotides: TGTGCCAGCAGAGGAGGGCTGGGGGGAAACACCATATATTTT.

This clonotype was detected ten times or more. The CDR3 here is CASSFGGSNRNEQFF. The CDR3 DNA reads as TGTGCCAGCAGCTTCGGCGGGAGCAATAGGAATGAGCAGTTCTTC. The chain couples TRBV11-2 to TRBJ2-1; 7 bases match TRBD2. V shed 3 bases and J 7 bases; nucleotides not matched to a gene: 9. Looked up from germline, CDR1 is SGHAT and CDR2 is FQNNGV. The CDR3 spans 15 residues.

The V gene is TRBV29-1, the J gene TRBJ2-1; D is possibly TRBD1 (6 bases). The length of the CDR3 is 14 residues. CDR1 is SQVTM, CDR2 ANQGSEA, per germline. V shed 6 bases and J shed 7 bases, with 19 bases lying between them. DNA for the CDR3: TGCAGCGTCGACGCACAGGGACCAGGGAATGAGCAGTTCTTC. It specifies CSVDAQGPGNEQFF.

The V and J genes are TRBV6-1 and TRBJ1-5; TRBD1 agrees at 7 bases. CDR3 length: 16 residues. CDR1 and CDR2 from the germline V gene are MNHNS and SASEGT. V was pared by 5 bases and J by 4 bases, with 11 bases of the junction left unmatched. The CDR3 is CASSPGGTRPNQPQHF. DNA of the CDR3: TGTGCCAGCAGTCCAGGGGGTACCCGACCTAATCAGCCCCAGCATTTT.

This clonotype was counted a few times. This chain links TRBV29-1 with TRBJ1-1; D remains unclear. V lost 3 bases and J 3 bases, leaving 11 bases between the germline ends. CDR3 length equals 13 residues. Looked up from germline, CDR1 is SQVTM and CDR2 is ANQGSEA. CDR3 residues: CSVDNRADTEAFF. The CDR3 DNA follows: TGCAGCGTTGATAACAGAGCAGACACTGAAGCTTTCTTT.